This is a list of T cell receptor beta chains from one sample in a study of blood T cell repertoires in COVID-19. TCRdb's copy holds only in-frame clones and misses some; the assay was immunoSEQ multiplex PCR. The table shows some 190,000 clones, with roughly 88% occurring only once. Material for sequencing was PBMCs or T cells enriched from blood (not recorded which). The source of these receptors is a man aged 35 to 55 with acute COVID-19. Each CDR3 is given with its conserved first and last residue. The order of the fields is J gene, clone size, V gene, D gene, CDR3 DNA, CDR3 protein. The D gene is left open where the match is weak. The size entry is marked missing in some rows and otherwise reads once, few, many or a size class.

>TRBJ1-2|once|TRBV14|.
TGTGCCAGCAGCCAAGATTGGGGGGGACGAGGCTACACCTTC
CASSQDWGGRGYTF
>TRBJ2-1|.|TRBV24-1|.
TGTGCCACCAGTGATTCGACCGGACTCACGGGGGAGCAGTTCTTC
CATSDSTGLTGEQFF
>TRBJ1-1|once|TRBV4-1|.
TGCGCCAGCAGCCTGAGGGAGGGCACTGAAGCTTTCTTT
CASSLREGTEAFF
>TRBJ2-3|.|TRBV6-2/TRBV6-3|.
TGTGCCAGCAGTTACTCGGCGGGAGATACGCAGTATTTT
CASSYSAGDTQYF
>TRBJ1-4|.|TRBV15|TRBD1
TGTGCCACCAGCAGAGGTGGGACAGGGCAATTGTATGAAAAACTGTTTTTT
CATSRGGTGQLYEKLFF
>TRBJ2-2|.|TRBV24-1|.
TGTGCCACCAGTGATTTTACAGGGGAGCTGTTTTTT
CATSDFTGELFF
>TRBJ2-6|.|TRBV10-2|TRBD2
TGCGCCAGCACTAAAGCGGGAGGGCCTGGGGCCAACGTCCTGACTTTC
CASTKAGGPGANVLTF
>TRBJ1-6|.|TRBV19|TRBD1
TGTGCCACCCAGGGGACAGGGGCCAATAATTCACCCCTCCACTTT
CATQGTGANNSPLHF
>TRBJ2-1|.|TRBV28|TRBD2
TGTGCCAGCAGATCCGGGACTAGATTGTTCTTC
CASRSGTRLFF
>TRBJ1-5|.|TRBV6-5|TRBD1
TGTGCCAGCAGACGACAGGGGAATCAGCCCCAGCATTTT
CASRRQGNQPQHF
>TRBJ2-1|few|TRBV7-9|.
TGTGCCAGCAGCGGGGAGGGGGAGATCAATGAGCAGTTCTTC
CASSGEGEINEQFF
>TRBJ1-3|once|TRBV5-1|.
TGCGCCAGCGGCCTAGGCCAGGGTCTCTCTGGAAACACCATATATTTT
CASGLGQGLSGNTIYF
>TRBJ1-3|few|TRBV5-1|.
TGCGCCAGCAGCTTGTCGGGGGAATCTGGAAACACCATATATTTT
CASSLSGESGNTIYF
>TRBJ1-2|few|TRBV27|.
TGTGCCAGCGGCAGCGCTTTGGGGGGGTATGGCTACACCTTC
CASGSALGGYGYTF
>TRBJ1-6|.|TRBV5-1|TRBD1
TGCGCCAGCAGCGCGACAGGGGCCGCGTCCCTCCACTTT
CASSATGAASLHF
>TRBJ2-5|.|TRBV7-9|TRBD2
TGTGCCAGCAAAGCCCTGAAGCGGGACCTGGAGACCCAGTACTTC
CASKALKRDLETQYF
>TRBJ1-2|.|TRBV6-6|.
TGTGCCAGCAGTTCCAGGGGTGGGGATGGCTACACCTTC
CASSSRGGDGYTF
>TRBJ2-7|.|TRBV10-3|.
TGTGCCATCAGAGGCGGCGGCCCCTACGAGCAGTACTTC
CAIRGGGPYEQYF
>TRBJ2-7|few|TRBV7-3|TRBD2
TGTGCCAGCAGTATTAGCGGGGCGGAGGGGGAGCAGTACTTC
CASSISGAEGEQYF
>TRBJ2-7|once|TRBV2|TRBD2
TGTGCCAGCAGGGTGACTAGCGGGAGCTCCTACGAGCAGTACTTC
CASRVTSGSSYEQYF
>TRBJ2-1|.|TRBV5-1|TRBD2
TGCGCCAGCAGCTTGGTGACTAGCGGAGGATACAATGAGCAGTTCTTC
CASSLVTSGGYNEQFF
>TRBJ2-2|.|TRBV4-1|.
TGCGCCAGCAGCCAAGCACAGGGACGGGAGCTGTTTTTT
CASSQAQGRELFF
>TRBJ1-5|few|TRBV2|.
TGTGCCAGCAGCGGAGAAAGCAATCAGCCCCAGCATTTT
CASSGESNQPQHF
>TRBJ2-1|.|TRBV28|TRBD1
TGTGCCAGCACCCGACAGGGTTACAATGAGCAGTTCTTC
CASTRQGYNEQFF
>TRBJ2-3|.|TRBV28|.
TGTGCCAGCAGTCTTATCTTGACAGATACGCAGTATTTT
CASSLILTDTQYF
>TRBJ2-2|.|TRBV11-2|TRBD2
TGTGCCAGCAGCTTCCTAGCGGGAGGGCAGGGCGGGGAGCTGTTTTTT
CASSFLAGGQGGELFF
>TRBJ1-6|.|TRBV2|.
TGTGCCAGCAACCCAGCGGGGAATTCACCCCTCCACTTT
CASNPAGNSPLHF
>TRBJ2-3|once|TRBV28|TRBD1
TGTGCCAGCAGTTTCGGGGGACAGGGTCGAACAGATACGCAGTATTTT
CASSFGGQGRTDTQYF
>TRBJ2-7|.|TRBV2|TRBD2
TGTGCCAGCAGCTATAGGGTAGCGGGATCAATCAACGAGCAGTACTTC
CASSYRVAGSINEQYF
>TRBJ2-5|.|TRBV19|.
TGTGCCAGTAGCAGGTTGACTTCCACCCAGGGCGAGACCCAGTACTTC
CASSRLTSTQGETQYF
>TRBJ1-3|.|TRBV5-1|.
TGCGCCAGCAGCTTTACTCCGTGGAGCTCTGGAAACACCATATATTTT
CASSFTPWSSGNTIYF
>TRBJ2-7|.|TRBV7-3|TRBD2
TGTGCCAGCAGCCGGTCAGGGACTAGCGAGTACGAGCAGTACTTC
CASSRSGTSEYEQYF
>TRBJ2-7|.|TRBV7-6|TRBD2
TGTGCCAGCAGCTATAGACTAGCGGTCCTGAACGAGCAGTACTTC
CASSYRLAVLNEQYF
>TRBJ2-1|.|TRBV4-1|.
TGCGCCAGCAGGATACGGGGGAGCTCCTACAATGAGCAGTTCTTC
CASRIRGSSYNEQFF
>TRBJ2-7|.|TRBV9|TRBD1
TGTGCCAGCAGCGTAGCCGGGACAGATTACGAGCAGTACTTC
CASSVAGTDYEQYF
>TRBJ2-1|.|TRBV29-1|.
TGCAGCGTTGTTCGGGAGAACTACAATGAGCAGTTCTTC
CSVVRENYNEQFF
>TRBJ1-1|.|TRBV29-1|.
TGCAGCGTTCACAGAAACACTGAAGCTTTCTTT
CSVHRNTEAFF
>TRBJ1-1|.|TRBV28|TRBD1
TGTGCCAGCAGCCAGACAGGGCGAGGCACTGAAGCTTTCTTT
CASSQTGRGTEAFF
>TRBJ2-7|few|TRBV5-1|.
TGCGCCAGCAGCCCGGACGGGGGATCCTACGAGCAGTACTTC
CASSPDGGSYEQYF
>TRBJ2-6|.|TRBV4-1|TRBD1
TGCGCCAGCAGCCTTCTGGGACAGGTAGTTCTTGGGGCCAACGTCCTGACTTTC
CASSLLGQVVLGANVLTF
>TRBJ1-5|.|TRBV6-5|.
TGTGCCAGCAGACCGGACAGTAGCAATCAGCCCCAGCATTTT
CASRPDSSNQPQHF
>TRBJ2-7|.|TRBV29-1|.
TGCAGCGCGTTCCACCCGACTTCCTACGAGCAGTACTTC
CSAFHPTSYEQYF
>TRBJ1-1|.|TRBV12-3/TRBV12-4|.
TGTGCCAGCAGTTTTGGGCCTGAAGCTTTCTTT
CASSFGPEAFF
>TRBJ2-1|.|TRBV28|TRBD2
TGTGCCAGCAGGGGCCCCGGGACTAGCCCCTACAATGAGCAGTTCTTC
CASRGPGTSPYNEQFF